Listed below are T cell receptor beta chains from one sample, sequenced in a study of breast tumors, draining lymph nodes, adjacent tissues. TCRdb used MiXCR to reprocess the multiplex PCR reads, holding one entry per CDR3 protein. Among about 24,000 distinct CDR3 sequences listed, 60% to 75% were seen once. Sequencing was done on a sample of tumor-adjacent breast tissue. These receptors came from a female donor with breast cancer. Some clones in this sample may be carry-over from other donors' samples. Both conserved end residues are part of each CDR3. A D gene is named only where the DNA matches it firmly. Some rows have no size entry. The others give once, few or many, or a class for an expanded clone.

v_gene	abundance	d_gene	j_gene	CDR3nt	CDR3aa
TRBV5-6	many	TRBD1	TRBJ2-3	TGTGCCAGCAGCAAAACAGGGGCAGATACGCAGTATTTT	CASSKTGADTQYF
TRBV5-6	-	-	TRBJ2-3	TGTGCCAGCCAGCAACAGCTCCCGGGGACGCAGTATTTT	CASQQQLPGTQYF
TRBV5-6	once	-	TRBJ1-4	TGTGCCAGCAGCTGGGAAACCGGGACAACGAATGAAAAACTGTTTTTT	CASSWETGTTNEKLFF
TRBV18	-	TRBD2	TRBJ2-5	TGTGCCAGCTCACTCAGCGGGAGTAAAGAGACCCAGTACTTC	CASSLSGSKETQYF
TRBV2	-	-	TRBJ1-3	TGTGCCAGCAGTGAAAAAGGGTCGGGAAACACCATATATTTT	CASSEKGSGNTIYF
TRBV24-1	many	-	TRBJ2-1	TGTGCCACCAGTGGGGACGTCTACAATGAGCAGTTCTTC	CATSGDVYNEQFF
TRBV27	-	-	TRBJ2-7	TGTGCCAGCAGTTTATCGGGGGTAGCGGACTTCTACGAGCAGTACTTC	CASSLSGVADFYEQYF
TRBV20-1	few	-	TRBJ1-4	TGCAGTGCAAGAGACTCCGGGGCTGGTGAAAAACTGTTTTTT	CSARDSGAGEKLFF
TRBV11-3	-	TRBD2	TRBJ2-1	TGTGCCAGCAGCTCAAGACTAGCGGGAGGCGATGAGCAGTTCTTC	CASSSRLAGGDEQFF
TRBV20-1	-	TRBD1	TRBJ1-2	TGCAGTGCTAAGGGGGACAGGGGGTTACGTGGCTACACCTTC	CSAKGDRGLRGYTF
TRBV29-1	-	TRBD1	TRBJ2-3	TGCAGCGTGGACAGGGCGTTGGGGGGCACAGATACGCAGTATTTT	CSVDRALGGTDTQYF
TRBV4-1	-	-	TRBJ2-7	TGCGCCAGCAGCCAAGATGGCGAGCAGTACTTC	CASSQDGEQYF
TRBV29-1	-	-	TRBJ1-2	TGCAGCGTTGGGGCAGGGTCTAACTATGGCTACACCTTC	CSVGAGSNYGYTF
TRBV19	medium-sized	-	TRBJ2-7	TGTGCCAGTAGTTTGCAGCGAACAGGCGAGCAGTACTTC	CASSLQRTGEQYF
TRBV30	once	TRBD1	TRBJ2-7	TGTGCCTGGAGCGCTGTGACCGGGACAGGGCCTTACGAGCAGTACTTC	CAWSAVTGTGPYEQYF
TRBV4-2	medium-sized	-	TRBJ2-7	TGTGCCAGCAGCCAAGCAGGGTATGGCGAGCAGTACTTC	CASSQAGYGEQYF
TRBV6-5	medium-sized	TRBD1	TRBJ2-7	TGTGCCAGCAGTTACTCCCGGACAGGGTACGAGCAGTACTTC	CASSYSRTGYEQYF
TRBV7-9	few	-	TRBJ1-3	TGTGCCAGCAGCTTAGTTGGTAACACCATATATTTT	CASSLVGNTIYF
TRBV5-1	-	TRBD1	TRBJ2-2	TGCGCCAGCAGCTTGGTTGGGACAGGGGCCCGCACATCGAACACCGGGGAGCTGTTTTTT	CASSLVGTGARTSNTGELFF
TRBV12-3/TRBV12-4	-	-	TRBJ2-5	TGTGCCAGCAGTTTGGGGCAGGGGGGGGGAGAGACCCAGTACTTC	CASSLGQGGGETQYF
TRBV5-4	many	TRBD1	TRBJ1-2	TGTGCCAGCAGCCAGGACAGGGGGACGAACTATGGCTACACCTTC	CASSQDRGTNYGYTF